This TCR beta chain was identified during a study of blood T cell repertoires in COVID-19 (TCRdb year 2020). Regarding the research as a whole: Samples from collaborators originated in the United States, Italy and Spain and spanned both the acute and convalescent phases of COVID-19. Sample metadata almost always included a de-identified subject ID, COVID-19 status, age in years and sex. Where HLA class I and class II types were available, the types were taken from metadata supplied by the sample provider, not from assay-based typing. Samples were obtained from the ongoing ImmuneRACE study (first 160 participants) and from 1,000 to 1,500 subjects provided by 6 global collaborators. The prospective study material was composed of cDNA or gDNA derived from T cells, B-cell-depleted T cells, or PBMCs. The dataset comprised deeply sampled blood TCRbeta repertoires from subjects exposed to, actively infected with, or recovered from COVID-19. The repertoires were released in a freely available public database intended as a resource for research on the immune response to SARS-CoV-2. The study at large found these results: The amount of clinical and demographic metadata varied by source and participant and was provided uncurated.

Each collaborating institution followed its own protocols to collect whole blood in K2EDTA tubes. For TCRbeta analysis, collaborators shipped samples as frozen whole blood, isolated PBMCs, or DNA extracted from either of those sample types. TCRbeta CDR3 regions were amplified from genomic DNA by means of the immunoSEQ Assay, a bias-controlled multiplex PCR. Per the original workflow: The number of nucleated cells in each sample was estimated by amplification of reference gene primers within the assay. Sequence reads were collapsed and filtered to measure the absolute abundance of every unique TCRbeta CDR3 rearrangement. For each sample, productive Simpson clonality was calculated as the square root of Simpson's diversity index across productive rearrangements. TCRdb carries this immuneACCESS record with in-frame sequences only. Its versions omit some clonotypes, under half of them owing to an unresolved V gene in the studies checked, with the rest unexplained. The DNA gave D and trimming, while V, J and clone size come from that table. This sample is represented by 150,000 to 200,000 clones; about 85% of them were singletons. The ten biggest clones cover over 3% of the sample.

Notes on this clone: The antigen this receptor binds is unknown. No clone much larger than this one lies a single base away; base qualities are absent.

The CDR3, from cysteine to phenylalanine, totals 14 residues. Left in the record is the CDR3 DNA by itself, 42 bases read in frame from the first base. Via the germline V gene, CDR1 is SNHLY and CDR2 FYNNEI. V has 5 bases trimmed and J has 4 bases trimmed; junction bases matching no gene number 5. Recombination linked TRBV2 to TRBJ1-2; TRBD1 aligns with 9 central bases. Sequencing was performed on peripheral blood. The source is a human donor with acute or convalescent COVID-19. The donor label of this sample is uncertain. The CDR3 corresponds to CASSRTGDTYGYTF. The nucleotide sequence is TGTGCCAGCAGTCGGACAGGGGACACCTATGGCTACACCTTC.